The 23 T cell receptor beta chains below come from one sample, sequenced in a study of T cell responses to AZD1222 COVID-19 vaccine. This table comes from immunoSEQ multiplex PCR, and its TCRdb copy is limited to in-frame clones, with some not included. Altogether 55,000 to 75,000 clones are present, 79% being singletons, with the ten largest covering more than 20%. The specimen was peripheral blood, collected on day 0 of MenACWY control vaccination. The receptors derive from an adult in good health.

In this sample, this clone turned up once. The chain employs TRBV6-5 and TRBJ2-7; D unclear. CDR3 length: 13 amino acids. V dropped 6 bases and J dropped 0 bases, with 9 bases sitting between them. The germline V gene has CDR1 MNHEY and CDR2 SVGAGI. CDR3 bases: TGTGCCAGCAGGGACGGAAACTCCTACGAGCAGTACTTC. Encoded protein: CASRDGNSYEQYF.

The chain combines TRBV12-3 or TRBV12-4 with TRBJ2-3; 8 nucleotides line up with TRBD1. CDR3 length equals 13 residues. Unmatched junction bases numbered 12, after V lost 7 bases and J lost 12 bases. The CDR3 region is CASTAGGPGTQYF. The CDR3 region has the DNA TGTGCCAGCACGGCAGGGGGCCCCGGAACACAGTATTTT.

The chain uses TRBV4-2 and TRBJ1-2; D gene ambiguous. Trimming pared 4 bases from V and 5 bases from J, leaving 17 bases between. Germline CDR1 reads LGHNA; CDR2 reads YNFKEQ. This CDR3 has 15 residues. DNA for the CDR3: TGTGCCAGCAGCCCCACTCCCGGGTCTGGATATGGCTACACCTTC. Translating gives CASSPTPGSGYGYTF.

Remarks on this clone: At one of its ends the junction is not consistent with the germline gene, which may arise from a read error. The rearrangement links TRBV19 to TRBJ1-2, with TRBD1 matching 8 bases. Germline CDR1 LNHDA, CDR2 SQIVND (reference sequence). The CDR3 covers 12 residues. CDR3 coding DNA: TGTGCCAGTAGTTCCAATAAAGGGACAGGCCACTTC. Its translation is CASSSNKGTGHF. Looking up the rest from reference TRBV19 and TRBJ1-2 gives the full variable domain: DGGITQSPKYLFRKEGQNVTLSCEQNLNHDAMYWYRQDPGQGLRLIYYSQIVNDFQKGDIAEGYSVSREKKESFPLTVTSAQKNPTAFYLCASSSNKGTGHFGSGTRLTVV.

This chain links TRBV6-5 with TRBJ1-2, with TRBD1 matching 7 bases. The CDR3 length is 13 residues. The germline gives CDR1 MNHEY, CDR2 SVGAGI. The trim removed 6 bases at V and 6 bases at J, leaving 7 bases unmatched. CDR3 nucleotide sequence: TGTGCCAGCAGCTTCGACAGGGCCAATGGCTACACCTTC. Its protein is CASSFDRANGYTF.

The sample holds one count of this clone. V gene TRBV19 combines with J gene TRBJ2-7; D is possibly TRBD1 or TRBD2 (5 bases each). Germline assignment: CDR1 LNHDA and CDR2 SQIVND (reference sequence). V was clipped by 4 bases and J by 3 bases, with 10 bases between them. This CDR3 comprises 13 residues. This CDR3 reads CASSRGTNYEQYF. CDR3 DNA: TGTGCCAGTAGTAGAGGGACCAACTACGAGCAGTACTTC.

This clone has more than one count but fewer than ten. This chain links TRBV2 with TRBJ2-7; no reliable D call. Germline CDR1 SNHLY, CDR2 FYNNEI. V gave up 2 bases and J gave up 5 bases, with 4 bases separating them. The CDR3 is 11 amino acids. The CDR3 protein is CASSEMNEQYF. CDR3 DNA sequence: TGTGCCAGCAGTGAAATGAACGAGCAGTACTTC. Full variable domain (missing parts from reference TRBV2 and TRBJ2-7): EPEVTQTPSHQVTQMGQEVILRCVPISNHLYFYWYRQILGQKVEFLVSFYNNEISEKSEIFDDQFSVERPDGSNFTLKIRSTKLEDSAMYFCASSEMNEQYFGPGTRLTVT.

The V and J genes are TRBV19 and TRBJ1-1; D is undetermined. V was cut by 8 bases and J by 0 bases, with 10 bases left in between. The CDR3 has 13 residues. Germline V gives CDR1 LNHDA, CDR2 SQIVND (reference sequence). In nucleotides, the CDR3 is TGTGCCAGTGGGGAGGGCTTGAACACTGAAGCTTTCTTT. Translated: CASGEGLNTEAFF.

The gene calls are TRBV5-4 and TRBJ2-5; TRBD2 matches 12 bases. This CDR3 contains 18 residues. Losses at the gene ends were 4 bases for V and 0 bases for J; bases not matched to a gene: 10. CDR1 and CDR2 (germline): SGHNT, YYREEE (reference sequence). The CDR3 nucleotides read TGTGCCAGCAGCCTAACCTTGGGACTAGCGGGTAACCAAGAGACCCAGTACTTC. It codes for CASSLTLGLAGNQETQYF.

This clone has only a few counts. The CDR3 is CASSATGAQQPQHF. The CDR3 region has the DNA TGTGCCAGCTCAGCTACAGGGGCCCAACAGCCCCAGCATTTT. The chain is built from TRBV18 and TRBJ1-5; 7 bases agree with TRBD1. Germline V gene data show CDR1 as KGHSH and CDR2 as LQKENI. The CDR3 runs to 14 residues. V shed 5 bases, J shed 7 bases, and the junction held 8 bases outside the gene matches.

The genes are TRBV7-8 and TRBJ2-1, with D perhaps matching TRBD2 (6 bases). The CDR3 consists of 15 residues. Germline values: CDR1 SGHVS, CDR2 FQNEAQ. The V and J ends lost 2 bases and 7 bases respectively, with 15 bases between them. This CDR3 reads CASSLQTQRENEQFF. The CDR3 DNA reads TGTGCCAGCAGCTTACAGACCCAACGGGAGAATGAGCAGTTCTTC.

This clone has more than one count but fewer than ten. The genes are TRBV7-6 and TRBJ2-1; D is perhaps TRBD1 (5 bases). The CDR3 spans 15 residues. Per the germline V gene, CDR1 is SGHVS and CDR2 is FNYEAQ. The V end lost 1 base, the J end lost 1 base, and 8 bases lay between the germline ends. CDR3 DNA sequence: TGTGCCAGCAGCTTAGACCCAGGGTCCTACAATGAGCAGTTCTTC. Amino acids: CASSLDPGSYNEQFF.

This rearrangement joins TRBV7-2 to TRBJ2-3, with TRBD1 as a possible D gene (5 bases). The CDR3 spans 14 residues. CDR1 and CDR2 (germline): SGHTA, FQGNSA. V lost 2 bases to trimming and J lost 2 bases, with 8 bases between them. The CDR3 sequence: CASSLPGHTDTQYF. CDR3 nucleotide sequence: TGTGCCAGCAGCTTACCCGGACACACAGATACGCAGTATTTT.

The CDR3 protein is CASSEEAGANYGYTF. In nucleotides, the CDR3 is TGTGCCAGCAGTGAAGAGGCGGGAGCTAACTATGGCTACACCTTC. The rearrangement links TRBV6-1 to TRBJ1-2, with no clear D. Germline V gives CDR1 MNHNS, CDR2 SASEGT. This CDR3 comprises 15 residues. Trimming pared 1 base from V and 0 bases from J, leaving 9 bases between.

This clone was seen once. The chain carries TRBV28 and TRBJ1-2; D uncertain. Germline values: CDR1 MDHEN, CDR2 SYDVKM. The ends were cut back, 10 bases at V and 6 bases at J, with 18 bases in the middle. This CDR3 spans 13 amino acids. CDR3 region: CATQGGVFHGYTF. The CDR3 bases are TGTGCCACCCAAGGCGGCGTCTTCCATGGCTACACCTTC.

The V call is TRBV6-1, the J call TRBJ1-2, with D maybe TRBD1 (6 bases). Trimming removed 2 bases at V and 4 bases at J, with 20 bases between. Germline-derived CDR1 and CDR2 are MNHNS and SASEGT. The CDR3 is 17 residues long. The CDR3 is CASSESGLDRNPYGYTF. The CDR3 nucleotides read TGTGCCAGCAGTGAAAGCGGGCTCGACAGGAATCCCTATGGCTACACCTTC.

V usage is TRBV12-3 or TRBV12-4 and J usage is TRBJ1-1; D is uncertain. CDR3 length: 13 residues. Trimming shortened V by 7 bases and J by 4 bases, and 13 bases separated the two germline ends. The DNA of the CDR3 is TGTGCCAGCACCCCCCGCCCAGGCACTGAAGCTTTCTTT. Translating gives CASTPRPGTEAFF.

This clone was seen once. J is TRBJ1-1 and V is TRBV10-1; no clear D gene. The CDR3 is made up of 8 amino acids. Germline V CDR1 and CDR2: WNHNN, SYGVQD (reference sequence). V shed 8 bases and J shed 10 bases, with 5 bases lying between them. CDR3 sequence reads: CASPGAFF. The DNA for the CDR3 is TGCGCCAGCCCGGGAGCTTTCTTT.

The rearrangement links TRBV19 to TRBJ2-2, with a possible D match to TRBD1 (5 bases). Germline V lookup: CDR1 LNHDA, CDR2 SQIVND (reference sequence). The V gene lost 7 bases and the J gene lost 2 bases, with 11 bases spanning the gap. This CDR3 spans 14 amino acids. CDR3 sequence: CASTLDRNTGELFF. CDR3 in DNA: TGTGCCAGTACCTTAGACAGAAACACCGGGGAGCTGTTTTTT.

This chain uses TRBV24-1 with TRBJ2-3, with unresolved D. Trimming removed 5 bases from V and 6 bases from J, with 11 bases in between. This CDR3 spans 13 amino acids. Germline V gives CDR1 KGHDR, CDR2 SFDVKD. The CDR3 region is CATSAQIPDTQYF. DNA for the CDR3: TGTGCCACCAGTGCTCAAATTCCCGATACGCAGTATTTT.

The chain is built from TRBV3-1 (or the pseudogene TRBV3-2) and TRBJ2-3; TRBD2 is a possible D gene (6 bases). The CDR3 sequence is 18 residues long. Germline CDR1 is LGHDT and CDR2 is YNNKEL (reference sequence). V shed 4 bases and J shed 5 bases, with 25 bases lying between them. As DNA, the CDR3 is TGTGCCAGCAGCCGTACATCACCTGGGACTTCCCGGCTAGATACGCAGTATTTT. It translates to CASSRTSPGTSRLDTQYF.

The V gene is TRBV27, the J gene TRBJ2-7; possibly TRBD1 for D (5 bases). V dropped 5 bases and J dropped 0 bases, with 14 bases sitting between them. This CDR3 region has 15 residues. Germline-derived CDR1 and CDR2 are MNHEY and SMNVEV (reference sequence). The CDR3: CASSQRTPSSYEQYF. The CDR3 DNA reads TGTGCCAGCAGTCAACGGACACCCTCCTCCTACGAGCAGTACTTC.

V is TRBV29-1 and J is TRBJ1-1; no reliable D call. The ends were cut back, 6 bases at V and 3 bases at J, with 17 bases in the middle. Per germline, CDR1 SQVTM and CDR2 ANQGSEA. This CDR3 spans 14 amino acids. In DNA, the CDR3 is TGCAGCGTCAGTCGGGGTTTCGCGGACACTGAAGCTTTCTTT. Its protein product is CSVSRGFADTEAFF.